These 15 T cell receptor beta chains came from one sample sequenced in a study of vaccination effects on CD4 cells after COVID-19. In the ViraFEST assay, antigen-specific CD4+ clonotypes were identified by expansion after peptide-pool stimulation. Culture lasted 10 days before CD4+ T cell isolation. Everyone in the study got two shots of either the BNT162b2 or mRNA-1273 vaccine. These TCRs' antigens remain unknown. Measured with immunoSEQ multiplex PCR; TCRdb has only the in-frame clones, and not every one. The sample records about 24,000 clones, 69% being singletons. The material sequenced was CD4+ T cells from PBMCs cultured with SARS-CoV-2 spike peptides, taken after COVID-19 vaccination. These receptors were obtained from a human donor who received a COVID-19 vaccine.

There are a few counts of this clone. The chain links TRBV6-6 to TRBJ2-7; TRBD1 matches 9 bases. J lost 6 bases, V lost 2 bases, and 5 bases had no gene match. Germline V gene lookup returns CDR1 MNHNY and CDR2 SVGAGI (reference sequence). The CDR3 is made up of 14 amino acids. The CDR3 is CASSYGQGSGEQYF. CDR3 coding DNA: TGTGCCAGCAGTTACGGACAGGGGTCGGGCGAGCAGTACTTC.

The chain employs TRBV2 and TRBJ2-7; TRBD2 matches 10 bases. V gave up 7 bases and J gave up 4 bases; unmatched junction bases: 4. The CDR3 extends over 13 amino acids. The V gene's germline CDR1 is SNHLY and CDR2 FYNNEI. In DNA, the CDR3 is TGTGCCAGCAACCGAGCGGGAGGGTACGAGCAGTACTTC. This encodes CASNRAGGYEQYF.

This clone has only one observation. The chain has TRBV18 and TRBJ2-1; 7 bases are a match to TRBD1. CDR3 length: 16 residues. The trim removed 8 bases at V and 4 bases at J, leaving 14 bases unmatched. The germline V gene has CDR1 KGHSH and CDR2 LQKENI. CDR3 bases: TGTGCCAGCATGCTTCGATTAGGGGGCGTTTACAATGAGCAGTTCTTC. Translated, it gives CASMLRLGGVYNEQFF.

The rearrangement joins TRBV7-2 to TRBJ2-2; tentatively, D is TRBD2 (6 bases). The CDR3 is made up of 15 amino acids. CDR1 and CDR2 from the germline V gene are SGHTA and FQGNSA. V was pared by 5 bases and J by 3 bases, with 13 bases between. CDR3 sequence reads: CASSVSGGDTGELFF. The CDR3 bases are TGTGCCAGCAGCGTTAGCGGAGGGGACACCGGGGAGCTGTTTTTT.

The chain uses TRBV6-4 and TRBJ2-6; D is possibly TRBD1 or TRBD2 (5 bases each). This CDR3 has 15 amino acids. Trimming took 0 bases from V and 3 from J, leaving 6 bases between them. Germline V CDR1 and CDR2: MRHNA, SNTAGT. The CDR3 DNA is TGTGCCAGCAGTGACTCGAGGGGTGGGGCCAACGTCCTGACTTTC. It yields the protein CASSDSRGGANVLTF.

This sequence joins TRBV19 and TRBJ2-1; 15 bases match TRBD2. Trimming at V came to 6 bases and at J to 2 bases, leaving 8 bases not matched to a gene. CDR1 and CDR2 (germline): LNHDA, SQIVND (reference sequence). The CDR3 covers 18 residues. CDR3 amino acids: CASSRTSGRASTYNEQFF. CDR3 DNA: TGTGCCAGTAGCCGGACTAGCGGGAGGGCCAGCACCTACAATGAGCAGTTCTTC.

This clone has a handful of counts. V gene TRBV5-4 combines with J gene TRBJ2-1; TRBD2 matches at 11 bases. Looked up from germline, CDR1 is SGHNT and CDR2 is YYREEE (reference sequence). This CDR3 is 15 amino acids long. V shed 4 bases, J shed 5 bases, and the junction held 5 bases outside the gene matches. The CDR3 sequence is CASSPGTSGHNEQFF. The CDR3 nucleotides are TGTGCCAGCAGCCCCGGGACTAGCGGACACAATGAGCAGTTCTTC.

This clone was picked up a small number of times. The CDR3 DNA reads as TGTGCCATGGGCCCGAACACCGGGGAGCTGTTTTTT. Residues: CAMGPNTGELFF. The chain recombines TRBV5-4 with TRBJ2-2; no firm D call. V lost 9 bases and J 0 bases, leaving 6 bases between the germline ends. The CDR3 loop spans 12 amino acids. Germline V gene sequence: CDR1 SGHNT, CDR2 YYREEE (reference sequence).

This chain joins TRBV5-1 and TRBJ1-4; D ambiguous. This CDR3 is 15 amino acids long. With 0 bases removed from V and 5 bases from J, the gap between germline ends came to 11 bases. Germline CDR1 SGHRS, CDR2 YFSETQ. Written as DNA, the CDR3 is TGCGCCAGCAGCTTGGTTGGCAGTACAAATGAAAAACTGTTTTTT. Translated, it gives CASSLVGSTNEKLFF.

V usage is TRBV2 and J usage is TRBJ2-5; the D is unclear. V was cut by 3 bases and J by 2 bases, with 4 bases left in between. Germline V CDR1 and CDR2: SNHLY, FYNNEI. The CDR3 has 12 amino acids. The CDR3 DNA reads as TGTGCCAGCAGTGACTGGCAAGAGACCCAGTACTTC. Its translation: CASSDWQETQYF. The full variable domain, rest sourced from reference TRBV2 and TRBJ2-5, is EPEVTQTPSHQVTQMGQEVILRCVPISNHLYFYWYRQILGQKVEFLVSFYNNEISEKSEIFDDQFSVERPDGSNFTLKIRSTKLEDSAMYFCASSDWQETQYFGPGTRLLVL.

V gene TRBV19 combines with J gene TRBJ2-7, with TRBD2 matching over 14 bases. Germline CDR1 is LNHDA and CDR2 is SQIVND (reference sequence). The junction had 9 bases not matched to a gene; V was cut back by 4 bases and J by 4 bases. This CDR3 has 17 amino acids. The CDR3 protein is CASSRGGLAGERYEQYF. The CDR3 nucleotides are TGTGCCAGTAGTAGGGGGGGACTAGCGGGAGAGCGGTACGAGCAGTACTTC.

The gene calls are TRBV6-5 and TRBJ1-2; 10 nucleotides agree with TRBD1. Germline V CDR1 and CDR2: MNHEY, SVGAGI. V lost 2 bases to trimming and J lost 8 bases; unmatched junction nucleotides: 8. The CDR3 is 15 residues long. The DNA for the CDR3 is TGTGCCAGCAGTTACAGACAGGGGGCTTTGAGAGGCTACACCTTC. Amino acid sequence: CASSYRQGALRGYTF.

This sequence joins TRBV5-6 and TRBJ2-3; unclear D gene. This CDR3 spans 12 amino acids. Germline CDR1 SGHDT, CDR2 YYEEEE. Trimming removed 1 base from V and 0 bases from J, with 0 bases in between. As DNA, the CDR3 is TGTGCCAGCAGCTTGAGCACAGATACGCAGTATTTT. This translates into CASSLSTDTQYF.

The rearrangement joins TRBV5-1 to TRBJ2-1; a weak D match, TRBD2 (6 bases). This CDR3 has 14 amino acids. CDR1 and CDR2 (germline): SGHRS, YFSETQ. V lost 4 bases, J lost 6 bases, and 14 bases lay in between. The CDR3 protein is CASSTGEDGNEQFF. The CDR3 DNA reads as TGCGCCAGCAGCACTGGGGAGGACGGCAATGAGCAGTTCTTC.

The rearrangement uses TRBV19 and TRBJ2-1; D remains unclear. CDR1 and CDR2 (germline): LNHDA, SQIVND (reference sequence). Trimming removed 7 bases from V and 1 base from J, with 11 bases in between. The CDR3 totals 14 residues. CDR3 coding DNA: TGTGCCAGTATAGCCGGGCCATCCTACAATGAGCAGTTCTTC. This gives the protein CASIAGPSYNEQFF.